The next 24 T cell receptor beta chains were all read from a single sample in a study of blood T cell repertoires in COVID-19. Sequenced by immunoSEQ multiplex PCR; TCRdb stores in-frame clones only, minus some. The sample lists 150,000 or so clones, 81% occurring once. The specimen sequenced was peripheral blood. These receptors came from a human donor in a cohort sampled during active COVID-19.

J is TRBJ2-5 and V is TRBV7-4; 11 bases match TRBD2. Germline lookup yields CDR1 SGHVT and CDR2 SQSDAQ. The CDR3 is 18 amino acids. V was pared by 2 bases and J by 0 bases, with 8 bases of the junction left unmatched. CDR3 amino acids: CASSLSRLAGGYQETQYF. In nucleotides, the CDR3 is TGTGCCAGCAGCTTATCGAGGCTAGCGGGGGGTTACCAAGAGACCCAGTACTTC. Supplemented by reference TRBV7-4 and TRBJ2-5, the full variable domain reads GAGVSQSPRYKVAKRGRDVALRCDSISGHVTLYWYRQTLGQGSEVLTYSQSDAQRDKSGRPSGRFSAERPERSVSTLKIQRTEQGDSAVYLCASSLSRLAGGYQETQYFGPGTRLLVL.

The gene calls are TRBV19 and TRBJ2-5, with 15 positions matching TRBD2. Germline CDR1 is LNHDA and CDR2 is SQIVND (reference sequence). This CDR3 contains 13 residues. V lost 8 bases, J lost 5 bases, and 0 bases stayed unmatched. CDR3 sequence: CASGTSGRETQYF. Written as DNA, the CDR3 is TGTGCCAGTGGGACTAGCGGGAGGGAGACCCAGTACTTC.

The rearrangement uses TRBV24-1 and TRBJ2-3, with D possibly being TRBD2 (6 bases). The germline V and J ends were trimmed by 3 bases and 10 bases, with 10 bases remaining between them. CDR3 length equals 12 residues. Germline CDR1 is KGHDR and CDR2 is SFDVKD. CDR3 loop: CATSDAGPPQYF. The CDR3 DNA follows: TGTGCCACCAGTGATGCGGGGCCGCCGCAGTATTTT.

This chain joins TRBV7-2 and TRBJ2-5, with TRBD2 matching 8 bases. The J segment lost 1 base and the V segment lost 5 bases, leaving 9 bases of the junction unmatched. Per the germline V gene, CDR1 is SGHTA and CDR2 is FQGNSA. CDR3 size: 16 residues. This CDR3 reads CASSRERAGGQETQYF. The CDR3 region has the DNA TGTGCCAGCAGCCGGGAGCGGGCGGGAGGCCAAGAGACCCAGTACTTC.

This sequence joins TRBV30 and TRBJ2-7; 9 bases line up with TRBD1. Germline loops: CDR1 GTSNPN, CDR2 SVGIG (reference sequence). This CDR3 comprises 17 residues. V shed 0 bases, J shed 4 bases, and the junction held 13 bases outside the gene matches. This chain's CDR3 is CAWSVIGPGQGLYEQYF. The CDR3 nucleotides read TGTGCCTGGAGTGTTATTGGCCCGGGACAGGGTCTTTACGAGCAGTACTTC. The full variable domain, rest sourced from reference TRBV30 and TRBJ2-7, is SQTIHQWPATLVQPVGSPLSLECTVEGTSNPNLYWYRQAAGRGLQLLFYSVGIGQISSEVPQNLSASRPQDRQFILSSKKLLLSDSGFYLCAWSVIGPGQGLYEQYFGPGTRLTVT.

The chain employs TRBV20-1 and TRBJ1-2, with D possibly matching TRBD1 (5 bases). V lost 3 bases and J lost 7, with 9 bases in between. This CDR3 has 11 amino acids. Germline-derived CDR1 and CDR2 are DFQATT and SNEGSKA (reference sequence). In DNA form, the CDR3 reads TGCAGTGCTAGTGACAGTCTTGGCTACACCTTC. It encodes CSASDSLGYTF.

The J gene is TRBJ2-5, the V gene TRBV19; the D gene is possibly TRBD1 (5 bases). CDR3 length: 15 amino acids. V was pared by 4 bases and J by 5 bases, with 17 bases between. CDR1 is LNHDA, CDR2 SQIVND, per germline (reference sequence). CDR3 bases: TGTGCCAGTAGTAGTGACAGAACCCCCGGTGAGACCCAGTACTTC. This codes for CASSSDRTPGETQYF.

The chain recombines TRBV6-1 with TRBJ2-5, with D possibly TRBD2 on 5 matching bases. V shed 2 bases and J shed 4 bases, with 14 bases lying between them. Germline CDR1 reads MNHNS; CDR2 reads SASEGT. This CDR3 comprises 15 residues. The CDR3 DNA reads TGTGCCAGCAGTGAAAGGTTTGGACTGGGAGAGACCCAGTACTTC. Translation: CASSERFGLGETQYF.

The rearrangement uses TRBV6-5 and TRBJ2-1; TRBD2 agrees at 12 bases. The CDR3 loop spans 16 amino acids. V lost 2 bases and J lost 10; bases outside the gene matches: 9. CDR1 is MNHEY, CDR2 SVGAGI, per germline. CDR3 loop: CASSYLSTSGGFEQFF. CDR3 DNA sequence: TGTGCCAGCAGTTACCTAAGCACTAGCGGGGGGTTCGAGCAGTTCTTC.

This clone was counted once. The chain couples TRBV6-2 or TRBV6-3 to TRBJ1-1, with TRBD1 matching 8 bases. J lost 4 bases, V lost 2 bases, and 6 bases had no gene match. The CDR3 extends over 15 amino acids. Looked up from germline, CDR1 is MNHEY and CDR2 is SVGEGT. As DNA, the CDR3 is TGTGCCAGCAGTTACCCGGACAGGGTAAGCACTGAAGCTTTCTTT. Encoded protein: CASSYPDRVSTEAFF.

The CDR3 region is CASSPPGGSEQFF. Here the CDR3 DNA reads TGTGCCAGCAGCCCCCCGGGAGGGTCGGAGCAGTTCTTC. This sequence joins TRBV6-5 and TRBJ2-1; 8 bases are a match to TRBD2. With V trimmed by 6 bases and J by 10 bases, 8 bases remained unmatched. The length of the CDR3 is 13 residues. The germline V gene encodes CDR1 MNHEY and CDR2 SVGAGI.

The chain combines TRBV2 with TRBJ2-1, with D unclear. Germline loops: CDR1 SNHLY, CDR2 FYNNEI. This CDR3 contains 12 residues. The V end was cut by 4 bases, the J end by 4 bases, with 5 bases between. The CDR3, as DNA: TGTGCCAGCAGTGTCGGGTACAATGAGCAGTTCTTC. Amino acid sequence: CASSVGYNEQFF.

This CDR3 reads CASIMTGHYGYTF. CDR3 in DNA: TGTGCCAGCATTATGACAGGGCACTATGGCTACACCTTC. This rearrangement joins TRBV13 to TRBJ1-2; 7 bases are a match to TRBD1. The junction had 5 bases not matched to a gene; V was cut back by 7 bases and J by 3 bases. The germline CDR1 and CDR2 sequences are PRHDT and FYEKMQ (reference sequence). The length of the CDR3 is 13 residues.

This chain uses TRBV7-2 with TRBJ1-3; perhaps TRBD1 as D (5 bases). From germline, CDR1 is SGHTA and CDR2 FQGNSA. The CDR3 is 16 residues long. The V and J ends lost 6 bases and 4 bases respectively, with 19 bases between them. The CDR3 region has the DNA TGTGCCAGCAGTTACGACGGGGGGACGCGGGGAAACACCATATATTTT. Translation: CASSYDGGTRGNTIYF.

This chain connects TRBV19 to TRBJ2-1; 8 bases align to TRBD1. CDR1 and CDR2 (germline): LNHDA, SQIVND (reference sequence). The CDR3 sequence is 14 residues long. J gave up 7 bases and V 6 bases, and 8 bases lay outside the gene matches. CDR3 loop: CASRPGQVSNEQFF. The CDR3 DNA follows: TGTGCCAGTAGACCGGGACAGGTTTCTAATGAGCAGTTCTTC.

The chain has TRBV6-6 and TRBJ1-4, with 10 positions matching TRBD1. V lost 5 bases and J lost 5; bases outside the gene matches: 2. The CDR3 extends over 14 amino acids. Germline V lookup: CDR1 MNHNY, CDR2 SVGAGI (reference sequence). The CDR3 protein is CASSTTGGNEKLFF. CDR3 nucleotide sequence: TGTGCCAGCAGTACGACAGGGGGCAATGAAAAACTGTTTTTT.

This chain connects TRBV4-3 to TRBJ1-1; the D gene is possibly TRBD1 (6 bases). V dropped 3 bases and J dropped 0 bases, with 14 bases sitting between them. Germline lookup yields CDR1 LGHNA and CDR2 YSLEER. This CDR3 has 16 residues. CDR3 loop: CASSQGTSNLNTEAFF. The CDR3 nucleotides read TGCGCCAGCAGCCAGGGGACATCTAATTTGAACACTGAAGCTTTCTTT.

The chain joins TRBV15 to TRBJ2-4, with unresolved D. The CDR3 is 15 residues long. V was shortened by 0 bases and J by 0 bases, with 6 bases between the two germline ends. Germline CDR1 and CDR2: LNHNV and YYDKDF (reference sequence). The CDR3 region is CATSRESLAKNIQYF. CDR3 DNA sequence: TGTGCCACCAGCAGAGAATCCTTAGCCAAAAACATTCAGTACTTC. Full variable domain (missing parts from reference TRBV15 and TRBJ2-4): DAMVIQNPRYQVTQFGKPVTLSCSQTLNHNVMYWYQQKSSQAPKLLFHYYDKDFNNEADTPDNFQSRRPNTSFCFLDIRSPGLGDTAMYLCATSRESLAKNIQYFGAGTRLSVL.

This clone has a single count. The rearrangement joins TRBV5-4 to TRBJ2-7; the D is unclear. The CDR3 spans 14 residues. Per the germline V gene, CDR1 is SGHNT and CDR2 is YYREEE (reference sequence). Trimming removed 4 bases at V and 1 base at J, with 12 bases between. CDR3 bases: TGTGCCAGCAGCGACCTGACAAAGTCCTACGAGCAGTACTTC. It codes for CASSDLTKSYEQYF.

The V call is TRBV19, the J call TRBJ1-1; 7 nucleotides agree with TRBD1. CDR3 length: 13 residues. Germline V gene lookup returns CDR1 LNHDA and CDR2 SQIVND (reference sequence). J was trimmed by 2 bases and V by 10 bases; bases with no gene match: 7. This chain's CDR3 is CATAGQKNTEAFF. CDR3 DNA: TGTGCCACCGCGGGACAGAAAAACACTGAAGCTTTCTTT. Full variable domain (remainder filled in from reference TRBV19 and TRBJ1-1): DGGITQSPKYLFRKEGQNVTLSCEQNLNHDAMYWYRQDPGQGLRLIYYSQIVNDFQKGDIAEGYSVSREKKESFPLTVTSAQKNPTAFYLCATAGQKNTEAFFGQGTRLTVV.

V usage is TRBV5-4 and J usage is TRBJ2-1, with 8 bases fitting TRBD1. Germline CDR1 reads SGHNT; CDR2 reads YYREEE (reference sequence). With V trimmed by 7 bases and J by 8 bases, 11 bases remained unmatched. The CDR3 totals 14 residues. The DNA of the CDR3 is TGTGCCAGCGGACCGGGACAGGCTGAGGATGAGCAGTTCTTC. Residues: CASGPGQAEDEQFF.

This clone appeared once. V is TRBV7-2 and J is TRBJ1-1; D gene uncertain. Germline-derived CDR1 and CDR2 are SGHTA and FQGNSA. The CDR3 totals 14 residues. Trimming shortened V by 7 bases and J by 4 bases, and 16 bases separated the two germline ends. The CDR3 sequence: CASNSPGRGTEAFF. The CDR3, as DNA: TGTGCCAGCAACTCCCCGGGCCGGGGCACTGAAGCTTTCTTT.

J is TRBJ2-5 and V is TRBV30, with TRBD1 matching over 8 bases. CDR3 length equals 13 residues. Trimming took 2 bases from V and 6 from J; bases not matched to a gene: 5. CDR1 and CDR2 from the germline V gene are GTSNPN and SVGIG (reference sequence). Here the CDR3 DNA reads TGTGCCTGGAGTATAACAGGGGGTAAGACCCAGTACTTC. Residues: CAWSITGGKTQYF.

This clone was seen a single time. The V gene is TRBV2, the J gene TRBJ2-7; a possible D gene is TRBD1 (6 bases). Trimming stripped 5 bases from V and 4 bases from J, with 15 bases between. This CDR3 region has 14 residues. Germline V lookup: CDR1 SNHLY, CDR2 FYNNEI. The CDR3 nucleotides are TGTGCCAGCAGTCGTACAGGGATCCCTTACGAGCAGTACTTC. Translating it yields CASSRTGIPYEQYF.